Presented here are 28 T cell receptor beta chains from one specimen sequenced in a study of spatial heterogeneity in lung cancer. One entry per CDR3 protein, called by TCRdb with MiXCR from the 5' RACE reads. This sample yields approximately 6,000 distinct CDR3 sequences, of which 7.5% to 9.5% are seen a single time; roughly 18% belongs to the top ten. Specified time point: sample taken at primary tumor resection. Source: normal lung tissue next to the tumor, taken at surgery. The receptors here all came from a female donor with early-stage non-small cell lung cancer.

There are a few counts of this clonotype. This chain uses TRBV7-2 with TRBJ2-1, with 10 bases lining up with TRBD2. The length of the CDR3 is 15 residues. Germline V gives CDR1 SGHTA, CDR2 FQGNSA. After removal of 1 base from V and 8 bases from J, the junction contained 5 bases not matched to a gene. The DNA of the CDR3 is TGTGCCAGCAGCTTAGACAGCGGGGGGGCCGATGAGCAGTTCTTC. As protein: CASSLDSGGADEQFF.

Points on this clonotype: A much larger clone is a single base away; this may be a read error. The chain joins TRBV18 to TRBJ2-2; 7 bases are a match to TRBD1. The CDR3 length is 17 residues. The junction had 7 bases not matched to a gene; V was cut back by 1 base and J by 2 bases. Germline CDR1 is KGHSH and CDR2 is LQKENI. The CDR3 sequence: CASSPLSGQRNTGELFF. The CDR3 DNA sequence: TGTGCCAGCTCACCACTTTCGGGACAGAGAAACACCGGGGAGCTGTTTTTT.

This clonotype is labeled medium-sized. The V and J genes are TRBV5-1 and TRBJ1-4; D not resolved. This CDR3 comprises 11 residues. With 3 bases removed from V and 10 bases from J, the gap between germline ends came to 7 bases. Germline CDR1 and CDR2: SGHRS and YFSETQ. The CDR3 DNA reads TGCGCCAGCAGCTCGTCGGGAAAACTGTTTTTT. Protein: CASSSSGKLFF.

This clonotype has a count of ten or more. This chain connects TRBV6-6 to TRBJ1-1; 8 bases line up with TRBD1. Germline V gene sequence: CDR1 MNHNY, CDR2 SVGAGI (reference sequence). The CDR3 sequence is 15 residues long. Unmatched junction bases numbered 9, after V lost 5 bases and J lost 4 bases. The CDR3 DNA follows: TGTGCCAGCAGTGGACAGGGCCGGAGATCCACTGAAGCTTTCTTT. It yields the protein CASSGQGRRSTEAFF.

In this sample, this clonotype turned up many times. The CDR3 bases are TGTGCCAGCAGCTTCGAATCTAGGAATGAGCAGTTCTTC. Translated, it gives CASSFESRNEQFF. The J gene is TRBJ2-1, the V gene TRBV11-2; no definite D call. The CDR3 sequence is 13 residues long. Germline V gene data show CDR1 as SGHAT and CDR2 as FQNNGV. The V end was cut by 3 bases, the J end by 7 bases, with 10 bases between.

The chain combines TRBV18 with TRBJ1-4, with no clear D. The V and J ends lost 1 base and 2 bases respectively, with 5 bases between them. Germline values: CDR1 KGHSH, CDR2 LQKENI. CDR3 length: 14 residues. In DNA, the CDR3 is TGTGCCAGCTCACCACGGAGGACTAATGAAAAACTGTTTTTT. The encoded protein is CASSPRRTNEKLFF.

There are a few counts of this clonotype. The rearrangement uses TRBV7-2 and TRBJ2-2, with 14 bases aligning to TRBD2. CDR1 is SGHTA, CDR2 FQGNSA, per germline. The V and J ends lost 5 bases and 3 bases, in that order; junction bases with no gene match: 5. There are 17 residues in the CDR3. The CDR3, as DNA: TGTGCCAGCAGCCCTCCGGGACTAGCGGGGGACACCGGGGAGCTGTTTTTT. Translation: CASSPPGLAGDTGELFF. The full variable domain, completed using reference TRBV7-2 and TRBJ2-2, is GAGVSQSPSNKVTEKGKDVELRCDPISGHTALYWYRQSLGQGLEFLIYFQGNSAPDKSGLPSDRFSAERTGGSVSTLTIQRTQQEDSAVYLCASSPPGLAGDTGELFFGEGSRLTVL.

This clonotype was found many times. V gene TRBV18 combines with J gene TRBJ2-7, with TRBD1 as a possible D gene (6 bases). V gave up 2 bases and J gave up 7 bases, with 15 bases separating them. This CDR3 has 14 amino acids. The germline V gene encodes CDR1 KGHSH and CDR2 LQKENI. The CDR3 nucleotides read TGTGCCAGCTCACCAGGGCGGGCAGGGGTTGAGCAGTACTTC. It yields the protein CASSPGRAGVEQYF. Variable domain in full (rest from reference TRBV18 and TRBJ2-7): NAGVMQNPRHLVRRRGQEARLRCSPMKGHSHVYWYRQLPEEGLKFMVYLQKENIIDESGMPKERFSAEFPKEGPSILRIQQVVRGDSAAYFCASSPGRAGVEQYFGPGTRLTVT.

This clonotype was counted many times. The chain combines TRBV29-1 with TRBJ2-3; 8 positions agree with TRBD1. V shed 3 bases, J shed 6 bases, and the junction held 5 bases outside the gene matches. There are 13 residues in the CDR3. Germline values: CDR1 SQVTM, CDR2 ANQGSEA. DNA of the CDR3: TGCAGCGTTGAGCAGGGGGCGCATGATACGCAGTATTTT. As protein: CSVEQGAHDTQYF.

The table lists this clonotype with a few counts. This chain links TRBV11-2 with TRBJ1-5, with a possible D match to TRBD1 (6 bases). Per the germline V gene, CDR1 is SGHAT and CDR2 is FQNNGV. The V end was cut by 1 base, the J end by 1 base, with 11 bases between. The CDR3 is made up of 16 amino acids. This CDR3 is CASSLAQGMSNQPQHF. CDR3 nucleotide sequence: TGTGCCAGCAGCTTAGCCCAGGGGATGAGCAATCAGCCCCAGCATTTT.

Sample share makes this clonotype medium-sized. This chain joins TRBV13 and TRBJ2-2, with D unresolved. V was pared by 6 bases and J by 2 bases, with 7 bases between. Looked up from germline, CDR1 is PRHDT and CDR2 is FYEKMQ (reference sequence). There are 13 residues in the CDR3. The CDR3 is CASRPPNTGELFF. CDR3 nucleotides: TGTGCCAGCAGGCCTCCTAACACCGGGGAGCTGTTTTTT.

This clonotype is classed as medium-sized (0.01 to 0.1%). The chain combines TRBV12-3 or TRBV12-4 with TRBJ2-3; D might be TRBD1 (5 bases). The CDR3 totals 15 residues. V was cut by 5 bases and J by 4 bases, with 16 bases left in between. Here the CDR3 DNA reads TGTGCCAGCAGTCAACGCAGACAGTCTTCAGATACGCAGTATTTT. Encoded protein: CASSQRRQSSDTQYF.

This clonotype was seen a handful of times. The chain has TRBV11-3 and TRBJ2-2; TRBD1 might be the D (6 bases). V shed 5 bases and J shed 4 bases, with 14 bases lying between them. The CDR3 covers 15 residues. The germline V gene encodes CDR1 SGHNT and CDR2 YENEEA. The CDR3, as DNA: TGTGCCAGCAGCCCTGAGGGACAACTCACCGGGGAGCTGTTTTTT. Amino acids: CASSPEGQLTGELFF.

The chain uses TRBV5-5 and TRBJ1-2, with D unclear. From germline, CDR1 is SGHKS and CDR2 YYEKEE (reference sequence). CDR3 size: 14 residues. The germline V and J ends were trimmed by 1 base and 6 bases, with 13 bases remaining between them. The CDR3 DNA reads TGTGCCAGCAGCTTGCACCGGGTCCGCGATGGCTACACCTTC. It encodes CASSLHRVRDGYTF.

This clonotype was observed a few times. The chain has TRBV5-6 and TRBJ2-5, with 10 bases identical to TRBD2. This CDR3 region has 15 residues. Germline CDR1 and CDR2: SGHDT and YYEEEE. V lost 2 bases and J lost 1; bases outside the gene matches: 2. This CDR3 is CASSFRTSGQETQYF. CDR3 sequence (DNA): TGTGCCAGCAGCTTTAGGACTAGCGGCCAAGAGACCCAGTACTTC.

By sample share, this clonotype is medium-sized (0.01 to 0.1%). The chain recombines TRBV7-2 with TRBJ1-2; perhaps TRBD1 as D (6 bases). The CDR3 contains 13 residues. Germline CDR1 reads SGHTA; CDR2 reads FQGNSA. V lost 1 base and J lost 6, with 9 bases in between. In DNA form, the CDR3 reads TGTGCCAGCAGCTTAGACAGGGTAGATGGCTACACCTTC. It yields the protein CASSLDRVDGYTF.

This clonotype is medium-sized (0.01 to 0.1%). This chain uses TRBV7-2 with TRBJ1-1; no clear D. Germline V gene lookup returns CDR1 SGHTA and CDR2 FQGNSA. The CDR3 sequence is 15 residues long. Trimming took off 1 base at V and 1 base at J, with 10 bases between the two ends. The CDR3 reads CASSLVGKANTEAFF. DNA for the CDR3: TGTGCCAGCAGCTTAGTGGGGAAGGCGAACACTGAAGCTTTCTTT.

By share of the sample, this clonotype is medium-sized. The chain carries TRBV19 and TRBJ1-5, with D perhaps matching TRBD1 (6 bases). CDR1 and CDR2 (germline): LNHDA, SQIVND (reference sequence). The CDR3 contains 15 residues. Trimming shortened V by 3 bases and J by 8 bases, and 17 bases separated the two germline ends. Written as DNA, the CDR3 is TGTGCCAGTAGTATTAGCCAGGGGACCGTAAAGCCCCAGCATTTT. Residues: CASSISQGTVKPQHF.

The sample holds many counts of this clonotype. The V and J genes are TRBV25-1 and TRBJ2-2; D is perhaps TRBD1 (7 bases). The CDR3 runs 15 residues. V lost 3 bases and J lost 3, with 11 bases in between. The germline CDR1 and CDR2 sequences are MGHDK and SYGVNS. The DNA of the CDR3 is TGTGCCAGCAGTGAGCGCAGGGGGGACACCGGGGAGCTGTTTTTT. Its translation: CASSERRGDTGELFF. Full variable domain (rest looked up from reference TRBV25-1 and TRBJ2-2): EADIYQTPRYLVIGTGKKITLECSQTMGHDKMYWYQQDPGMELHLIHYSYGVNSTEKGDLSSESTVSRIRTEHFPLTLESARPSHTSQYLCASSERRGDTGELFFGEGSRLTVL.

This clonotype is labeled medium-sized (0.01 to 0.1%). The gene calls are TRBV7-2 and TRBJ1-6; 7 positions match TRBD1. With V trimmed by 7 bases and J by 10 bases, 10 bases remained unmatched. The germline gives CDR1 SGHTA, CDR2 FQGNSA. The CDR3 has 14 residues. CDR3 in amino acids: CASNPGTVISPLHF. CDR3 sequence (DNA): TGTGCCAGCAACCCCGGGACAGTCATCTCACCCCTCCACTTT.

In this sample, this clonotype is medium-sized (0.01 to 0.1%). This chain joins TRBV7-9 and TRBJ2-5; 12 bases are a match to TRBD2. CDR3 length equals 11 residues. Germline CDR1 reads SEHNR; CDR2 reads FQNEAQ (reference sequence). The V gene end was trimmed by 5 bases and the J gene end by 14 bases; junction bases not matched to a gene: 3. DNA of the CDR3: TGTGCCAGCAGCGGACTAGCGGGGTTTTACTTC. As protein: CASSGLAGFYF.

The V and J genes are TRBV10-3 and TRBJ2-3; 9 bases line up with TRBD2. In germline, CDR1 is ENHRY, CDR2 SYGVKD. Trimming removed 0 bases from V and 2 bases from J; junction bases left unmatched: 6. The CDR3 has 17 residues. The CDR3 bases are TGTGCCATCAGTGAGTCCCTTAGCGGGGGAATCACAGATACGCAGTATTTT. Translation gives CAISESLSGGITDTQYF.

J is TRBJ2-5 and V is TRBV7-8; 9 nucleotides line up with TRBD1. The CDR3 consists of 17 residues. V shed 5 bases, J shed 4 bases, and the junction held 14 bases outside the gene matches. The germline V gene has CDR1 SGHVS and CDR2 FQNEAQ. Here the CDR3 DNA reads TGTGCCAGCAGCCCCCATGAACCGGGACAGGGAGGAGAGACCCAGTACTTC. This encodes CASSPHEPGQGGETQYF.

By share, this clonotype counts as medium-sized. The CDR3 DNA sequence: TGCAGTGCTTCCCGGGCCTATACGAACGAGGAATACTTC. Translated, it gives CSASRAYTNEEYF. The V gene is TRBV20-1, the J gene TRBJ2-7, with D uncertain. The germline V gene encodes CDR1 DFQATT and CDR2 SNEGSKA (reference sequence). Trimming pared 5 bases from V and 13 bases from J, leaving 24 bases between. This CDR3 spans 13 amino acids.

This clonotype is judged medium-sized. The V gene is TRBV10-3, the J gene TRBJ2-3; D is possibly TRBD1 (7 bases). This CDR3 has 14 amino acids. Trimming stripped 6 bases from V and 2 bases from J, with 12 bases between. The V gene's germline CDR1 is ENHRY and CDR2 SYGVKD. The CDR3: CAISQGGTTDTQYF. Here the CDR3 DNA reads TGTGCCATCAGCCAGGGGGGTACCACAGATACGCAGTATTTT.

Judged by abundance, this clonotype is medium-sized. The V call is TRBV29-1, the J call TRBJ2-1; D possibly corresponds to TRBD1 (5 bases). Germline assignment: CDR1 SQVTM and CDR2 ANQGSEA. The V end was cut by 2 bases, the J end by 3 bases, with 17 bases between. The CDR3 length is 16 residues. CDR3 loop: CSVESEDIQSYNEQFF. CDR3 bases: TGCAGCGTTGAATCCGAGGACATACAAAGCTACAATGAGCAGTTCTTC.

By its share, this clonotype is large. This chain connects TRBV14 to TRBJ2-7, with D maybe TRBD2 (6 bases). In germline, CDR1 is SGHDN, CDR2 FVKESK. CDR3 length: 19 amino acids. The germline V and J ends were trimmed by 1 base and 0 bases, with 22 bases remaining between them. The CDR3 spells CASSQAPPFQAGTSYEQYF. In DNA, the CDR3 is TGTGCCAGCAGCCAAGCCCCACCTTTCCAGGCGGGGACCTCCTACGAGCAGTACTTC.

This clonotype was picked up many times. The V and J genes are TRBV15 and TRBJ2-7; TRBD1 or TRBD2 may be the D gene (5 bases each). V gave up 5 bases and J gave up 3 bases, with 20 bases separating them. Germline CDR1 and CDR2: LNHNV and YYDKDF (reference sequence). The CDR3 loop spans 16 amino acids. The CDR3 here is CATSPGSLRGGYEQYF. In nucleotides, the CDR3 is TGTGCCACCAGCCCCGGGTCTTTGAGGGGCGGCTACGAGCAGTACTTC.